This T cell receptor beta chain was sequenced during a study of blood T cell repertoires in COVID-19 (TCRdb year 2020). Context from the whole study: Samples from collaborators originated in the United States, Italy and Spain and spanned both the acute and convalescent phases of COVID-19. The material from the prospective study consisted of cDNA or gDNA derived from T cells, B-cell-depleted T cells, or PBMCs. Subjects who had been exposed to COVID-19, were actively infected with it, or had recovered from it provided the deeply sampled blood TCRbeta repertoires that made up the dataset. A freely available public database, intended as a resource for researchers studying the immune response to SARS-CoV-2, is where the repertoires were released. Samples were obtained from the ongoing ImmuneRACE study (first 160 participants) and from 1,200 or so subjects provided by 6 global collaborators. The sample metadata nearly always contained a de-identified subject ID, COVID-19 status, age in years and sex. Where available, HLA class I and class II types were obtained from metadata supplied by the sample provider rather than from assay-based typing.

As concerns this clone: Its antigen is not yet known. No clone much larger than this one lies a single base away; base qualities are absent.

What the study reported, not specific to this receptor: The quantity of clinical and demographic metadata differed by source and by participant and was supplied without curation.

Reading from cysteine to phenylalanine, the CDR3 counts 15 amino acids. Only CDR3 DNA is held: 45 bases, read in frame from base 1. V is pruned by 6 bases and J by 1 base, leaving 6 bases of the junction without a gene match. CDR1 and CDR2, looked up from the germline V gene, are MNHEY and SVGAGI. TCRbeta CDR3 regions were amplified from genomic DNA using the immunoSEQ Assay, a bias-controlled multiplex PCR. Per the authors' processing: The number of nucleated cells in each sample was estimated from the amplification of reference gene primers within the assay. To quantify the absolute abundance of each unique TCRbeta CDR3 rearrangement, sequence reads were collapsed and filtered. For each sample, productive Simpson clonality was calculated as the square root of Simpson's diversity index over productive rearrangements. The immuneACCESS repertoire file appears here via TCRdb, limited to in-frame rearrangements. These files lack a portion of the clones; in checked studies, under half of the deficit traces to unresolved V genes, and the cause of the others is not known. V and J calls and clone size are as listed in that table; D and trimming were resolved from the DNA. A total of around 100,000 clones appear in this sample, 85% of them only once. The ten biggest clones cover 1.1% to 1.5% of the sample.

Collaborating institutions collected whole blood in K2EDTA tubes following their own protocols. For TCRbeta analysis, collaborators shipped samples as frozen whole blood, isolated PBMCs, or DNA extracted from either of those sample types. The receptor was isolated from a man aged 35 to 55 with acute or convalescent COVID-19. Input material: peripheral blood. The V and J segments used are TRBV6-5 and TRBJ1-5, with TRBD1 identical over 7 junction bases. The CDR3 sequence is CASRKTGTSNQPQHF. Read as DNA, the sequence is TGTGCCAGCAGGAAGACAGGGACGAGCAATCAGCCCCAGCATTTT.